The 22 T cell receptor beta chains below were found in one sample sequenced in a study of PD-L1 blockade in urothelial cancer (dated 2017 in TCRdb). Library preparation was by the immunoSEQ multiplex PCR assay. TCRdb stores this immuneACCESS table with in-frame sequences only. Part of the clones is absent; in the studies checked, under half of the shortfall reflects unresolved V genes, and no reason is known for the rest. Within this sample are roughly 16,000 clones, with roughly 90% of them counted one time only. Roughly 6% of the sample comes from the top ten. The material was PBMCs, obtained around atezolizumab (anti-PD-L1) treatment. The receptors derive from a man between 45 and 60 years old with urothelial cancer.

The chain links TRBV7-8 to TRBJ2-7; TRBD2 aligns across 9 bases. In germline, CDR1 is SGHVS, CDR2 FQNEAQ. The CDR3 loop spans 16 amino acids. V lost 2 bases to trimming and J lost 3 bases; unmatched junction nucleotides: 8. In nucleotides, the CDR3 is TGTGCCAGCAGCTTACACCCTAGCGGGAAGAGCTACGAGCAGTACTTC. Translated, it gives CASSLHPSGKSYEQYF.

The rearrangement joins TRBV7-8 to TRBJ2-5, with D maybe TRBD1 (5 bases). V dropped 0 bases and J dropped 0 bases, with 8 bases sitting between them. CDR3 length: 15 amino acids. CDR1 is SGHVS and CDR2 is FQNEAQ in the germline V gene. CDR3 sequence: CASSLARQYQETQYF. CDR3 nucleotides: TGTGCCAGCAGCTTAGCTCGACAGTACCAAGAGACCCAGTACTTC. Drawing the rest from reference TRBV7-8 and TRBJ2-5, the complete variable domain is GAGVSQSPRYKVAKRGQDVALRCDPISGHVSLFWYQQALGQGPEFLTYFQNEAQLDKSGLPSDRFFAERPEGSVSTLKIQRTQQEDSAVYLCASSLARQYQETQYFGPGTRLLVL.

The genes are TRBV29-1 and TRBJ1-1; D unclear. CDR3 length equals 13 residues. Trimming took off 1 base at V and 4 bases at J, with 10 bases between the two ends. Per the germline V gene, CDR1 is SQVTM and CDR2 is ANQGSEA. The CDR3, as DNA: TGCAGCGTTGAAGGACAATCTGGCACTGAAGCTTTCTTT. It yields the protein CSVEGQSGTEAFF.

This sequence joins TRBV28 and TRBJ2-1; TRBD2 aligns across 7 bases. In germline, CDR1 is MDHEN, CDR2 SYDVKM. Unmatched junction bases numbered 16, after V lost 7 bases and J lost 4 bases. The CDR3 is 17 amino acids. In DNA form, the CDR3 reads TGTGCCAGCACCCTGACTAGTATTGGGAGGGGATACAATGAGCAGTTCTTC. It encodes CASTLTSIGRGYNEQFF. The full variable domain, with the rest looked up from reference TRBV28 and TRBJ2-1, is DVKVTQSSRYLVKRTGEKVFLECVQDMDHENMFWYRQDPGLGLRLIYFSYDVKMKEKGDIPEGYSVSREKKERFSLILESASTNQTSMYLCASTLTSIGRGYNEQFFGPGTRLTVL.

The rearrangement joins TRBV10-1 to TRBJ2-7; 9 nucleotides line up with TRBD1. Germline CDR1 and CDR2: WNHNN and SYGVQD (reference sequence). The CDR3 has 13 amino acids. The trim removed 5 bases at V and 4 bases at J, leaving 3 bases unmatched. The CDR3 sequence is CASSPGTGYEQYF. The CDR3 nucleotides are TGCGCCAGCAGTCCCGGGACAGGGTACGAGCAGTACTTC.

Comments on this clone: The sample carries other DNA sequences with the same CDR3. The gene calls are TRBV18 and TRBJ1-2, with a weak D call TRBD1 (5 bases). The CDR3 consists of 14 residues. Germline CDR1 and CDR2: KGHSH and LQKENI. Trimming left V 3 bases short and J 4 bases short, with 12 bases between. CDR3 sequence (DNA): TGTGCCAGCTCACCCCCGACAGAATCCTATGGCTACACCTTC. It codes for CASSPPTESYGYTF.

The sample holds a few counts of this clone. The V and J genes are TRBV6-1 and TRBJ1-1, with D hard to call. The germline V gene has CDR1 MNHNS and CDR2 SASEGT. The CDR3 contains 13 residues. The V end was cut by 1 base, the J end by 11 bases, with 14 bases between. CDR3 nucleotide sequence: TGTGCCAGCAGTGAAGGGTCATGGAGGGAGGCTTTCTTT. Translating it yields CASSEGSWREAFF.

V is TRBV4-3 and J is TRBJ2-1; D is ambiguous. Trimming removed 4 bases at V and 7 bases at J, with 17 bases between. Germline V gene lookup returns CDR1 LGHNA and CDR2 YSLEER. There are 15 residues in the CDR3. The CDR3 bases are TGCGCCAGCAGCCCGAGCACACTCCTGAGGAATGAGCAGTTCTTC. Translation gives CASSPSTLLRNEQFF.

This CDR3 reads CASSKREVQETQYF. In DNA, the CDR3 is TGTGCCAGCAGCAAACGGGAGGTACAAGAGACCCAGTACTTC. The chain employs TRBV14 and TRBJ2-5; 7 nucleotides line up with TRBD2. There are 14 residues in the CDR3. In germline, CDR1 is SGHDN, CDR2 FVKESK. The J segment lost 2 bases and the V segment lost 5 bases, leaving 5 bases of the junction unmatched.

The chain carries TRBV7-8 and TRBJ1-2, with 8 bases aligning to TRBD1. The V gene end was trimmed by 2 bases and the J gene end by 7 bases; junction bases not matched to a gene: 12. This CDR3 comprises 16 residues. Germline CDR1 SGHVS, CDR2 FQNEAQ. For the CDR3, the DNA is TGTGCCAGCAGCTTACGCAGGGGGCGTGTAACGGGTGGCTACACCTTC. Its translation: CASSLRRGRVTGGYTF.

The chain carries TRBV19 and TRBJ1-1; 7 bases map to TRBD1. This CDR3 spans 14 amino acids. J lost 3 bases, V lost 6 bases, and 7 bases had no gene match. Per germline, CDR1 LNHDA and CDR2 SQIVND (reference sequence). The CDR3 DNA follows: TGTGCCAGTAGAAACAGGGGTAGGGACACTGAAGCTTTCTTT. Amino acid sequence: CASRNRGRDTEAFF.

This chain connects TRBV18 to TRBJ2-7, with TRBD2 matching over 8 bases. The CDR3 is 16 residues long. The ends lost 3 bases at V and 7 bases at J; junction bases unmatched: 14. The germline V gene has CDR1 KGHSH and CDR2 LQKENI. The CDR3 region is CASSPSPAGVGGEQYF. The CDR3 DNA follows: TGTGCCAGCTCACCCTCCCCAGCGGGAGTTGGTGGGGAGCAGTACTTC.

The chain combines TRBV7-9 with TRBJ1-6; perhaps TRBD1 as D (6 bases). The ends were cut back, 3 bases at V and 9 bases at J, with 15 bases in the middle. This CDR3 is built from 15 residues. Germline V gene data show CDR1 as SEHNR and CDR2 as FQNEAQ (reference sequence). CDR3: CASSLGQGLSSPLHF. The DNA for the CDR3 is TGTGCCAGCAGCTTGGGCCAGGGGTTGAGTTCACCCCTCCACTTT.

This clone came up once. J is TRBJ2-1 and V is TRBV7-9; 10 bases match TRBD2. This CDR3 region has 18 residues. V dropped 2 bases and J dropped 5; count of bases not matched to a gene: 12. Germline V gene lookup returns CDR1 SEHNR and CDR2 FQNEAQ (reference sequence). CDR3 in amino acids: CASSLMTPLAGRNNEQFF. CDR3 DNA: TGTGCCAGCAGCTTAATGACCCCACTAGCGGGGAGAAACAATGAGCAGTTCTTC.

The rearrangement links TRBV6-5 to TRBJ2-5; D may be TRBD2 (6 bases). V lost 3 bases to trimming and J lost 2 bases, with 10 bases between them. In germline, CDR1 is MNHEY, CDR2 SVGAGI. This CDR3 comprises 14 residues. CDR3 protein: CASSYFSGQETQYF. The CDR3 DNA reads as TGTGCCAGCAGTTATTTTAGCGGACAAGAGACCCAGTACTTC.

This rearrangement joins TRBV5-5 to TRBJ2-2; possibly TRBD1 for D (5 bases). Germline V gene lookup returns CDR1 SGHKS and CDR2 YYEKEE (reference sequence). The CDR3 consists of 15 residues. Between the trimmed V and J ends, which lost 0 bases and 4 bases, there was a span of 10 bases. CDR3 residues: CASSLGQTFTGELFF. The CDR3 DNA follows: TGTGCCAGCAGCTTGGGACAGACGTTCACCGGGGAGCTGTTTTTT.

The chain recombines TRBV5-6 with TRBJ2-7; no clear D gene. CDR3 length: 13 residues. V was pared by 1 base and J by 5 bases, with 10 bases between. Germline V gene lookup returns CDR1 SGHDT and CDR2 YYEEEE. CDR3 residues: CASSLRAGHEQYF. In nucleotides, the CDR3 is TGTGCCAGCAGCTTGAGAGCAGGCCACGAGCAGTACTTC.

CDR3 amino acids: CASSTRRDRVGEQFF. The CDR3 nucleotides are TGTGCCAGCAGTACCCGGAGGGACAGGGTGGGTGAGCAGTTCTTC. The chain combines TRBV27 with TRBJ2-1; 9 bases agree with TRBD1. The CDR3 contains 15 residues. Per germline, CDR1 MNHEY and CDR2 SMNVEV (reference sequence). The J segment lost 9 bases and the V segment lost 5 bases, leaving 11 bases of the junction unmatched.

The chain recombines TRBV5-1 with TRBJ2-2, with D perhaps matching TRBD1 (6 bases). Germline V lookup: CDR1 SGHRS, CDR2 YFSETQ. The CDR3 runs to 14 residues. The V gene lost 0 bases and the J gene lost 7 bases, with 10 bases spanning the gap. This CDR3 is CASSLDRAVGELFF. CDR3 DNA: TGCGCCAGCAGCTTGGACAGGGCGGTCGGGGAGCTGTTTTTT.

The chain has TRBV10-2 and TRBJ2-1; 7 bases match TRBD1. V trimming: 3 bases; J trimming: 5 bases; junction bases outside the gene matches: 10. This CDR3 contains 16 residues. The germline CDR1 and CDR2 sequences are WSHSY and SAAADI. CDR3: CASSDHWTGANNEQFF. CDR3 DNA sequence: TGCGCCAGCAGTGACCACTGGACAGGAGCTAACAATGAGCAGTTCTTC.

This chain connects TRBV7-8 to TRBJ2-3; D ambiguous. The V and J ends lost 1 base and 4 bases respectively, with 24 bases between them. Germline CDR1 and CDR2: SGHVS and FQNEAQ. This CDR3 has 19 amino acids. CDR3 in DNA: TGTGCCAGCAGCTTAGAACGGAGCCTGAACCCTTTTTCTGCAGATACGCAGTATTTT. Its protein product is CASSLERSLNPFSADTQYF.

This rearrangement joins TRBV18 to TRBJ2-5; the D gene is possibly TRBD2 (5 bases). Trimming cost V 6 bases and J 1 base, with 12 bases left between them. Germline V CDR1 and CDR2: KGHSH, LQKENI. The CDR3 runs to 14 residues. CDR3 nucleotide sequence: TGTGCCAGCTCCCTTGGACTGATCCAAGAGACCCAGTACTTC. Its protein is CASSLGLIQETQYF. The full variable domain, completed using reference TRBV18 and TRBJ2-5, is NAGVMQNPRHLVRRRGQEARLRCSPMKGHSHVYWYRQLPEEGLKFMVYLQKENIIDESGMPKERFSAEFPKEGPSILRIQQVVRGDSAAYFCASSLGLIQETQYFGPGTRLLVL.